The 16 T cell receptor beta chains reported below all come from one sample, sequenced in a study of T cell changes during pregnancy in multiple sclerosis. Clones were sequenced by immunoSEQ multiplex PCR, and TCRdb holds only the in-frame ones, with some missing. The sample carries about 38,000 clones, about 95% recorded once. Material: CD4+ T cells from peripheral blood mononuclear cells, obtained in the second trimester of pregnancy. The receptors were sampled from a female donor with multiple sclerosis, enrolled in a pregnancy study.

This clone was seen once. The chain's CDR3 is CASSPAGKNTEAFF. For the CDR3, the DNA is TGTGCCAGCTCACCCGCAGGGAAAAACACTGAAGCTTTCTTT. The chain links TRBV18 to TRBJ1-1; D is possibly TRBD1 (5 bases). The CDR3 length is 14 residues. The germline CDR1 and CDR2 sequences are KGHSH and LQKENI. V dropped 3 bases and J dropped 2 bases, with 10 bases sitting between them.

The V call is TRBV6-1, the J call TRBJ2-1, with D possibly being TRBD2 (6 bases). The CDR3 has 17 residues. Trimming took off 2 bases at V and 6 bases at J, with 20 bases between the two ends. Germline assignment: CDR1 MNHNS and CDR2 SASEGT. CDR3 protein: CASSEIPGAGSGNEQFF. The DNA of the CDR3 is TGTGCCAGCAGTGAAATCCCTGGTGCGGGGTCCGGCAATGAGCAGTTCTTC.

CDR3 amino acids: CATSRGGRGAVSDTQYF. Written as DNA, the CDR3 is TGTGCCACCAGCAGAGGTGGGCGGGGGGCAGTCTCAGATACGCAGTATTTT. The genes are TRBV15 and TRBJ2-3, with 8 bases that match TRBD2. This CDR3 is 17 amino acids long. V trimming: 1 base; J trimming: 4 bases; junction bases outside the gene matches: 10. Germline lookup yields CDR1 LNHNV and CDR2 YYDKDF (reference sequence).

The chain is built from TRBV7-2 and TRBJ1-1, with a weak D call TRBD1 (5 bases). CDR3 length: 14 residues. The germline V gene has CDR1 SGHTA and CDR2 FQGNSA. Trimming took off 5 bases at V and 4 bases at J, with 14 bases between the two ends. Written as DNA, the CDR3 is TGTGCCAGCAGCGCACAGACAGCCCGCACTGAAGCTTTCTTT. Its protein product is CASSAQTARTEAFF.

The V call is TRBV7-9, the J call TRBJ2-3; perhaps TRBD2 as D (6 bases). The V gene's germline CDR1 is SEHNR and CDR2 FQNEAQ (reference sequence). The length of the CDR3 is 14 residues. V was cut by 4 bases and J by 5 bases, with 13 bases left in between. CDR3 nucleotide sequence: TGTGCCAGCAGCTCAGCCTGGGGAGGAGATACGCAGTATTTT. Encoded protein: CASSSAWGGDTQYF.

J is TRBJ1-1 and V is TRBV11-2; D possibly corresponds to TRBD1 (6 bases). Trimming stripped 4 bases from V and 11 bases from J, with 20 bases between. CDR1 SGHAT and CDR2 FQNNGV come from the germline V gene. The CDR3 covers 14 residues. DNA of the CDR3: TGTGCCAGCAGCTCATACGGGCGGGGGCGGTGGGCTTTCTTT. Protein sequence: CASSSYGRGRWAFF.

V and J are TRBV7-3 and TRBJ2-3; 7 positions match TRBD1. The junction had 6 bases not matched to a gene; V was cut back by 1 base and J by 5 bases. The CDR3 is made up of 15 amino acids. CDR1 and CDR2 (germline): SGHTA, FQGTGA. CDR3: CASSLSRNRGDTQYF. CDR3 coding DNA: TGTGCCAGCAGCTTAAGTAGGAACAGGGGAGATACGCAGTATTTT.

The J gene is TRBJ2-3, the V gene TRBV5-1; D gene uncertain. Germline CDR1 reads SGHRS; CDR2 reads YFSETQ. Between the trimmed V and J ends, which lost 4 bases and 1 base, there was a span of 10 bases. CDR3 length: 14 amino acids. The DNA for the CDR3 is TGCGCCAGCAGCCGGTTCGGAGGCACAGATACGCAGTATTTT. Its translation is CASSRFGGTDTQYF.

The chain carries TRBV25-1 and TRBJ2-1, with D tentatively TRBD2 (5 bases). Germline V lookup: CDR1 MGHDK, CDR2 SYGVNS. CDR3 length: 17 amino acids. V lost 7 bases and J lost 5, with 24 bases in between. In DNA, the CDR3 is TGTGCCAGCATCGAGGGTATCCGGGCTATCCACAACAATGAGCAGTTCTTC. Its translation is CASIEGIRAIHNNEQFF.

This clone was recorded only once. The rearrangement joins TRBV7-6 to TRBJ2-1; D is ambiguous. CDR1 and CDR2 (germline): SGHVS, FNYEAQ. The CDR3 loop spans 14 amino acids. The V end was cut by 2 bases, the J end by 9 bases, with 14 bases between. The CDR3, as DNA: TGTGCCAGCAGCTTATCTAGAAGCCTGCGTGAGCAGTTCTTC. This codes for CASSLSRSLREQFF. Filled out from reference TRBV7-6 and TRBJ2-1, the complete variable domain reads GAGVSQSPRYKVTKRGQDVALRCDPISGHVSLYWYRQALGQGPEFLTYFNYEAQQDKSGLPNDRFSAERPEGSISTLTIQRTEQRDSAMYRCASSLSRSLREQFFGPGTRLTVL.

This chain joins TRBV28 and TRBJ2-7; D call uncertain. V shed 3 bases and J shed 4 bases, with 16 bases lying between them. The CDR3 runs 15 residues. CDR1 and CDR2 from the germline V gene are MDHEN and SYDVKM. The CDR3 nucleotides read TGTGCCAGCAGTTTCGAGACAATTCCGTCGTACGAGCAGTACTTC. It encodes CASSFETIPSYEQYF.

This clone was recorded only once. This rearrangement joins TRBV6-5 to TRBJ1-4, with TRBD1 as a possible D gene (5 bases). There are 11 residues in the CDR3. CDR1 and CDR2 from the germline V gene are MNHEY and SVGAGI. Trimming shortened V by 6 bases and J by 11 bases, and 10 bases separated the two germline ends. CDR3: CASSPGTKLFF. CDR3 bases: TGTGCCAGCAGCCCCGGGACTAAACTGTTTTTT.

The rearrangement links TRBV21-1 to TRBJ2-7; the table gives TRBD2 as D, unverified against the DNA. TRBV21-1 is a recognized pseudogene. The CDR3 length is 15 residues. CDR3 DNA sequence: TGTGCCAGCCACAGGGGCGGGGGGCCAAACTACGAGCAGTACTTC. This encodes CASHRGGGPNYEQYF.

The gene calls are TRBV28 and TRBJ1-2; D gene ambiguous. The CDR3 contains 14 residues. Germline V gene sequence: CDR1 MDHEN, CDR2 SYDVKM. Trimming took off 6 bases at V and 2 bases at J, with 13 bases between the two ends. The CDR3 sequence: CASRPTTRNYGYTF. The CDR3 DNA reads TGTGCCAGCAGACCGACGACAAGGAACTATGGCTACACCTTC.

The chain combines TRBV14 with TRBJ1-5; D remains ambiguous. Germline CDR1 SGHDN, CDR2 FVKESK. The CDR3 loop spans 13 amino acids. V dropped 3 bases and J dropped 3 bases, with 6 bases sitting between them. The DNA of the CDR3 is TGTGCCAGCAGCCAGCAGGCCAATCAGCCCCAGCATTTT. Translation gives CASSQQANQPQHF.

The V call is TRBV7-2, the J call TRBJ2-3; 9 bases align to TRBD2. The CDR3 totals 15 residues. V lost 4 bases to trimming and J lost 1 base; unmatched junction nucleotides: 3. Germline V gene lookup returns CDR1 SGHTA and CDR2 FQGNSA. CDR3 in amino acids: CASSYRLAGTDTQYF. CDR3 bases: TGTGCCAGCAGCTACCGACTAGCGGGCACAGATACGCAGTATTTT.